One sample yielded the 13 T cell receptor beta chains listed below, sequenced in a study of blood T cell repertoires in COVID-19. Generated by immunoSEQ multiplex PCR, the TCRdb table keeps only in-frame clones and is missing some. The profile shows more than 150,000 clones, about 80% of them singletons. Source material: PBMCs or T cells enriched from blood (not recorded which). These receptors were obtained from a middle-aged man who had recovered from COVID-19.

This clone showed up just once. The genes are TRBV19 and TRBJ1-5; D may be TRBD1 (5 bases). V lost 1 base, J lost 0 bases, and 10 bases lay in between. Germline V gene lookup returns CDR1 LNHDA and CDR2 SQIVND (reference sequence). This CDR3 has 16 residues. CDR3 coding DNA: TGTGCCAGTAGTATAGGACAGTCATATAGCAATCAGCCCCAGCATTTT. This encodes CASSIGQSYSNQPQHF.

This chain links TRBV12-3 or TRBV12-4 with TRBJ1-2; D remains ambiguous. The V gene lost 7 bases and the J gene lost 8 bases, with 17 bases spanning the gap. The CDR3 length is 13 residues. CDR3 nucleotides: TGTGCCAGCAACAAAAGAGAGGGCTTAGGCTACACCTTC. It specifies CASNKREGLGYTF.

This sequence joins TRBV28 and TRBJ1-2; 8 nucleotides align to TRBD1. Looked up from germline, CDR1 is MDHEN and CDR2 is SYDVKM. J lost 5 bases, V lost 5 bases, and 10 bases had no gene match. This CDR3 comprises 15 residues. In nucleotides, the CDR3 is TGTGCCAGCAGTCTTACAGGGGGGTTATTTTATGGCTACACCTTC. It translates to CASSLTGGLFYGYTF.

This clone has only a few counts. The rearrangement uses TRBV27 and TRBJ2-3; TRBD2 might be the D (5 bases). This CDR3 has 13 residues. Trimming stripped 4 bases from V and 4 bases from J, with 9 bases between. CDR1 MNHEY and CDR2 SMNVEV come from the germline V gene (reference sequence). The CDR3 coding sequence is TGTGCCAGCAGTTGGCTGAGGGCAGATACGCAGTATTTT. Residues: CASSWLRADTQYF.

The chain recombines TRBV9 with TRBJ2-1; D gene uncertain. The CDR3 is made up of 15 amino acids. Trimming left V 0 bases short and J 2 bases short, with 9 bases between. Germline V gives CDR1 SGDLS, CDR2 YYNGEE. The CDR3 region has the DNA TGTGCCAGCAGCGTAGATTGGCAGGCCTACAATGAGCAGTTCTTC. Residues: CASSVDWQAYNEQFF.

The V gene is TRBV5-1, the J gene TRBJ1-1; the D gene is possibly TRBD1 (5 bases). V gave up 5 bases and J gave up 4 bases, with 18 bases separating them. The CDR3 has 15 amino acids. The germline V gene has CDR1 SGHRS and CDR2 YFSETQ. CDR3 region: CASSNLGLGGTEAFF. The DNA of the CDR3 is TGCGCCAGCAGTAACCTCGGTCTGGGGGGCACTGAAGCTTTCTTT.

This rearrangement joins TRBV7-8 to TRBJ2-7, with TRBD2 matching 13 bases. This CDR3 comprises 18 residues. Germline values: CDR1 SGHVS, CDR2 FQNEAQ. J lost 0 bases, V lost 4 bases, and 9 bases had no gene match. This CDR3 reads CASSSRRTSGGNSYEQYF. The CDR3 DNA reads as TGTGCCAGCAGCTCCCGGCGGACTAGCGGGGGTAACTCCTACGAGCAGTACTTC.

The V call is TRBV7-8, the J call TRBJ1-5; 10 bases fit TRBD1. This CDR3 has 15 amino acids. The J segment lost 5 bases and the V segment lost 5 bases, leaving 6 bases of the junction unmatched. Per germline, CDR1 SGHVS and CDR2 FQNEAQ. DNA for the CDR3: TGTGCCAGCAGCCTCGACAGGGGGCTTTATCAGCCCCAGCATTTT. This encodes CASSLDRGLYQPQHF.

The rearrangement joins TRBV7-6 to TRBJ2-1, with D possibly matching TRBD1 (6 bases). The CDR3 has 15 amino acids. The V gene lost 5 bases and the J gene lost 8 bases, with 19 bases spanning the gap. The V gene's germline CDR1 is SGHVS and CDR2 FNYEAQ. The CDR3: CASSQGTITGHEQFF. CDR3 DNA: TGTGCCAGCAGCCAAGGAACAATTACAGGGCATGAGCAGTTCTTC.

The chain recombines TRBV28 with TRBJ2-6; D gene uncertain. V was cut by 3 bases and J by 2 bases, with 14 bases left in between. Germline-derived CDR1 and CDR2 are MDHEN and SYDVKM. There are 17 residues in the CDR3. DNA of the CDR3: TGTGCCAGCAGTTTTAGCTTGAGAAGAGCTGGGGCCAACGTCCTGACTTTC. It is translated as CASSFSLRRAGANVLTF.

The rearrangement links TRBV5-1 to TRBJ1-1, with 10 bases aligning to TRBD1. V was pared by 2 bases and J by 3 bases, with 7 bases of the junction left unmatched. CDR1 SGHRS and CDR2 YFSETQ come from the germline V gene. The CDR3 covers 16 residues. CDR3 loop: CASSLDRGRVDTEAFF. The CDR3 DNA reads as TGCGCCAGCAGCTTAGACAGGGGGCGTGTGGACACTGAAGCTTTCTTT.

V and J are TRBV28 and TRBJ2-4; 7 bases agree with TRBD1. The CDR3 extends over 12 amino acids. The trim removed 2 bases at V and 12 bases at J, leaving 4 bases unmatched. Per the germline V gene, CDR1 is MDHEN and CDR2 is SYDVKM. CDR3 in amino acids: CASSLRGGRQYF. CDR3 coding DNA: TGTGCCAGCAGTTTACGAGGGGGCCGTCAGTACTTC. The variable domain in full, completed from reference TRBV28 and TRBJ2-4, reads DVKVTQSSRYLVKRTGEKVFLECVQDMDHENMFWYRQDPGLGLRLIYFSYDVKMKEKGDIPEGYSVSREKKERFSLILESASTNQTSMYLCASSLRGGRQYFGAGTRLSVL.

This chain links TRBV11-2 with TRBJ2-7; TRBD1 matches 7 bases. Looked up from germline, CDR1 is SGHAT and CDR2 is FQNNGV. V gave up 5 bases and J gave up 2 bases; unmatched junction bases: 6. This CDR3 contains 14 residues. The CDR3 is CASSEGQVTYEQYF. The CDR3 DNA is TGTGCCAGCAGCGAAGGACAGGTAACCTACGAGCAGTACTTC. The variable domain in full, completed from reference TRBV11-2 and TRBJ2-7, reads EAGVAQSPRYKIIEKRQSVAFWCNPISGHATLYWYQQILGQGPKLLIQFQNNGVVDDSQLPKDRFSAERLKGVDSTLKIQPAKLEDSAVYLCASSEGQVTYEQYFGPGTRLTVT.